One and the same sample provided the 9 T cell receptor beta chains below, sequenced in a study of blood T cell repertoires in COVID-19. The protocol was immunoSEQ multiplex PCR, while the TCRdb copy is restricted to in-frame clones and leaves out a portion. This table holds 63,000 or so clones, 84% found once. Sequenced material: peripheral blood. The receptors shown here come from a human donor in a cohort sampled during active COVID-19.

The J gene is TRBJ1-1, the V gene TRBV19; 8 positions agree with TRBD1. The CDR3 is 13 residues long. With 10 bases clipped from V and 5 bases from J, the junction kept 9 bases outside the gene matches. The V gene's germline CDR1 is LNHDA and CDR2 SQIVND (reference sequence). CDR3: CATKTGVVTEAFF. The CDR3 region has the DNA TGTGCCACCAAGACAGGGGTGGTGACTGAAGCTTTCTTT.

J is TRBJ2-7 and V is TRBV21-1; the table names TRBD2, a call not compared with the DNA. TRBV21-1 is described as a pseudogene. CDR3 size: 18 residues. CDR3 region: CASSKIDELARLPYEQYF. The CDR3 DNA is TGTGCCAGCAGCAAAATCGACGAGCTAGCGCGTTTACCCTACGAGCAGTACTTC.

The chain uses TRBV18 and TRBJ2-1, with D maybe TRBD2 (5 bases). Looked up from germline, CDR1 is KGHSH and CDR2 is LQKENI. The CDR3 runs to 15 residues. The V end lost 3 bases, the J end lost 2 bases, and 11 bases lay between the germline ends. CDR3 nucleotides: TGTGCCAGCTCACCGACGTGGGAGACCTACAATGAGCAGTTCTTC. It codes for CASSPTWETYNEQFF.

This sequence joins TRBV7-8 and TRBJ2-7; 8 bases are shared with TRBD2. This CDR3 has 19 residues. V dropped 8 bases and J dropped 2; count of bases not matched to a gene: 23. Germline CDR1 SGHVS, CDR2 FQNEAQ. CDR3 residues: CASRPPPWREASITYEQYF. As DNA, the CDR3 is TGTGCCAGCCGGCCCCCACCGTGGCGGGAGGCGTCAATAACCTACGAGCAGTACTTC.

V gene TRBV27 combines with J gene TRBJ1-2, with D unresolved. The ends were cut back, 2 bases at V and 8 bases at J, with 12 bases in the middle. The CDR3 sequence is 13 residues long. CDR1 is MNHEY and CDR2 is SMNVEV in the germline V gene (reference sequence). The CDR3 region is CASSLDGSRGYTF. The CDR3 region has the DNA TGTGCCAGCAGTTTAGATGGGTCTAGAGGCTACACCTTC.

The chain employs TRBV6-5 and TRBJ1-2; maybe TRBD1 (6 bases). CDR1 is MNHEY and CDR2 is SVGAGI in the germline V gene. The CDR3 loop spans 15 amino acids. V was clipped by 7 bases and J by 8 bases, with 23 bases between them. CDR3 in DNA: TGTGCCAGCACAGATTCAGGGGTAGAAAGCGGCGGCTACACCTTC. This sequence encodes CASTDSGVESGGYTF.

The chain recombines TRBV3-1 (or the pseudogene TRBV3-2) with TRBJ2-1; D gene ambiguous. The CDR3 has 12 amino acids. CDR1 and CDR2 from the germline V gene are LGHDT and YNNKEL (reference sequence). Trimming cost V 1 base and J 12 bases, with 10 bases left between them. This chain's CDR3 is CASSQARVGQFF. CDR3 DNA: TGTGCCAGCAGCCAAGCCCGGGTGGGGCAGTTCTTC.

This clone was seen only once. The rearrangement uses TRBV28 and TRBJ1-1, with D possibly TRBD1 on 5 matching bases. CDR3 length: 15 amino acids. The ends were cut back, 6 bases at V and 5 bases at J, with 19 bases in the middle. Germline-derived CDR1 and CDR2 are MDHEN and SYDVKM. The CDR3 region has the DNA TGTGCCAGCAGCACGGGAGATGTGGGGGAAACTGAAGCTTTCTTT. This gives the protein CASSTGDVGETEAFF.

The chain carries TRBV9 and TRBJ1-2; 7 nucleotides match TRBD1. This CDR3 region has 14 residues. Unmatched junction bases numbered 6, after V lost 3 bases and J lost 4 bases. Germline assignment: CDR1 SGDLS and CDR2 YYNGEE. Here the CDR3 reads CASSASGQSYGYTF. CDR3 nucleotide sequence: TGTGCCAGCAGCGCCTCGGGACAGTCCTATGGCTACACCTTC.